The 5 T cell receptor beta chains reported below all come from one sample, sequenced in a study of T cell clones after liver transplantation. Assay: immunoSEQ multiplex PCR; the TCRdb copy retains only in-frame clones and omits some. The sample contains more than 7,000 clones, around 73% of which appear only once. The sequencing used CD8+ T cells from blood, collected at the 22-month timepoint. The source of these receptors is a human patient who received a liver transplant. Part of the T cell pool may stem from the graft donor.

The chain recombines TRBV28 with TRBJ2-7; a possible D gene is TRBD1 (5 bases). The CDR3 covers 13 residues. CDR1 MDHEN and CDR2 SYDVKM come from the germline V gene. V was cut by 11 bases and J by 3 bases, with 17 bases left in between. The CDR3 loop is CAAARDSSYEQYF. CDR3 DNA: TGTGCCGCGGCCCGAGACAGTAGCTACGAGCAGTACTTC.

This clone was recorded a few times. The CDR3 DNA is TGTGCCAGCAGCGTAGAGCTAGCGGGGGCCTACAATGAGCAGTTCTTC. Its translation: CASSVELAGAYNEQFF. The chain uses TRBV9 and TRBJ2-1; TRBD2 matches 10 bases. Germline loops: CDR1 SGDLS, CDR2 YYNGEE. The J segment lost 2 bases and the V segment lost 0 bases, leaving 2 bases of the junction unmatched. The CDR3 sequence is 16 residues long.

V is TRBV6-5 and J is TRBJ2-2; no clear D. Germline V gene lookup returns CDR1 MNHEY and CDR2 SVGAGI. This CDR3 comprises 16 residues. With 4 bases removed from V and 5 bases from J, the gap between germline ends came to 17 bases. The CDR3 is CASSFHSLAITGELFF. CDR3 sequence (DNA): TGTGCCAGCAGTTTCCACTCCTTAGCTATTACCGGGGAGCTGTTTTTT.

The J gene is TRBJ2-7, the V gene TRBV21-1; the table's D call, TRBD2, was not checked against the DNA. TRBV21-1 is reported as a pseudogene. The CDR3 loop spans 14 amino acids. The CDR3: CASSATKTEDEQYF. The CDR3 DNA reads TGTGCCAGCAGCGCAACAAAAACGGAGGACGAGCAGTACTTC.

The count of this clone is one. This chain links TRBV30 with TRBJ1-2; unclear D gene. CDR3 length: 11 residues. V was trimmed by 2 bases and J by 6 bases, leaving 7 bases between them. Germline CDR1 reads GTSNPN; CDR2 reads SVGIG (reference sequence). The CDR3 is CAWSMGNGYTF. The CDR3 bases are TGTGCCTGGAGTATGGGAAATGGCTACACCTTC.